These 18 T cell receptor beta chains came from one sample sequenced in a study of breast tumors, draining lymph nodes, adjacent tissues. From the multiplex PCR reads, TCRdb called clonotypes with MiXCR, one entry per CDR3 protein. The sample carries some 250,000 distinct CDR3 sequences, under 35% recorded once. Samples came from axillary lymph nodes draining the breast cancer. The sample comprised axillary lymph node tissue. These receptors were taken from a female donor with breast cancer. Some clones in this sample may be carry-over from other donors' samples.

The CDR3 loop is CASSESGTGKQFF. Written as DNA, the CDR3 is TGTGCCAGCAGTGAAAGTGGGACTGGTAAGCAGTTCTTC. This chain joins TRBV2 and TRBJ2-1; D perhaps matches TRBD2 (6 bases). With 2 bases removed from V and 11 bases from J, the gap between germline ends came to 13 bases. There are 13 residues in the CDR3. Germline V gene data show CDR1 as SNHLY and CDR2 as FYNNEI. The full variable domain, in which reference TRBV2 and TRBJ2-1 provide the parts outside the CDR3, is EPEVTQTPSHQVTQMGQEVILRCVPISNHLYFYWYRQILGQKVEFLVSFYNNEISEKSEIFDDQFSVERPDGSNFTLKIRSTKLEDSAMYFCASSESGTGKQFFGPGTRLTVL.

The chain uses TRBV5-1 and TRBJ2-7, with TRBD1 as a possible D gene (6 bases). CDR3 length: 17 residues. Germline V gene sequence: CDR1 SGHRS, CDR2 YFSETQ. Trimming took 3 bases from V and 4 from J, leaving 23 bases between them. The CDR3 nucleotides read TGCGCCAGCAGCTCACCCGGGACAAGGCGTGGGCTTTACGAGCAGTACTTC. Its protein product is CASSSPGTRRGLYEQYF.

The chain carries TRBV12-5 and TRBJ1-1; tentatively, D is TRBD1 (6 bases). Germline CDR1 reads LGHNT; CDR2 reads FRNRAP. CDR3 length equals 14 residues. V was pared by 4 bases and J by 3 bases, with 12 bases between. The DNA for the CDR3 is TGTGCTAGTGGTTCCAGGGGAGGGGACACTGAAGCTTTCTTT. It yields the protein CASGSRGGDTEAFF.

This clonotype showed up many times. The chain employs TRBV11-2 and TRBJ2-5; no reliable D call. The CDR3 totals 14 residues. Germline values: CDR1 SGHAT, CDR2 FQNNGV. Trimming took off 6 bases at V and 1 base at J, with 12 bases between the two ends. DNA for the CDR3: TGTGCCAGCAGTTACGGACGGCGCCAAGAGACCCAGTACTTC. Amino acids: CASSYGRRQETQYF.

A word on this clonotype: The junction does not match germline at one end; this may be a read error. The chain uses TRBV24-1 and TRBJ1-1; 8 bases line up with TRBD1. Germline values: CDR1 KGHDR, CDR2 SFDVKD. The CDR3 spans 15 residues. As DNA, the CDR3 is TGTGCCACCAGTGTTTCCACAGGGGGAGGTACTGAAGCTCTCTTT. It specifies CATSVSTGGGTEALF.

A few counts support this clonotype. Given a much more abundant clone one base away, this may be a read error. Likely a read error: the CDR3 ends without its conserved phenylalanine or tryptophan. CDR3 nucleotides: TGTGCCATCAGTGCGCAGGGTGGAAACACCATATATTCT. It specifies CAISAQGGNTIYS. J is TRBJ1-3 and V is TRBV10-3, with D possibly being TRBD1 (5 bases). CDR1 and CDR2 from the germline V gene are ENHRY and SYGVKD. Trimming left V 4 bases short and J 3 bases short, with 7 bases between. The CDR3 runs 13 residues.

This clonotype was detected many times. J is TRBJ2-2 and V is TRBV7-9; D is undetermined. Germline assignment: CDR1 SEHNR and CDR2 FQNEAQ (reference sequence). V lost 5 bases and J lost 6, with 19 bases in between. This CDR3 region has 16 residues. The CDR3, as DNA: TGTGCCAGCAGCACAAGGGTAGGGTCTAATTCCGGGGAGCTGTTTTTT. Its translation is CASSTRVGSNSGELFF.

A word on this clonotype: A much larger clone sits a single nucleotide away, making a read error possible. The V and J genes are TRBV9 and TRBJ2-2; possible D gene TRBD2, 6 bases. This CDR3 comprises 16 residues. Per germline, CDR1 SGDLS and CDR2 YYNGEE. The CDR3 coding sequence is TGTGCCAGCAGCGTACTTGCGGGAACGAACACCGGGGCGCTGTTTTTT. Its protein product is CASSVLAGTNTGALFF.

This clonotype was detected many times. This rearrangement joins TRBV7-8 to TRBJ2-2, with TRBD1 matching 8 bases. Germline-derived CDR1 and CDR2 are SGHVS and FQNEAQ. The V and J ends lost 4 bases and 5 bases, in that order; junction bases with no gene match: 0. This CDR3 is 13 amino acids long. Written as DNA, the CDR3 is TGTGCCAGCAGCTACAGGGGGACCGGGGAGCTGTTTTTT. Translated, it gives CASSYRGTGELFF. The variable domain in full, completed from reference TRBV7-8 and TRBJ2-2, reads GAGVSQSPRYKVAKRGQDVALRCDPISGHVSLFWYQQALGQGPEFLTYFQNEAQLDKSGLPSDRFFAERPEGSVSTLKIQRTQQEDSAVYLCASSYRGTGELFFGEGSRLTVL.

This clonotype occurred many times. The V call is TRBV24-1, the J call TRBJ2-7; no reliable D call. CDR3 size: 15 residues. Trimming removed 5 bases from V and 0 bases from J, with 13 bases in between. Germline CDR1 KGHDR, CDR2 SFDVKD. The CDR3 protein is CATSAEALNSYEQYF. As DNA, the CDR3 is TGTGCCACCAGTGCCGAGGCACTCAACTCCTACGAGCAGTACTTC.

This rearrangement joins TRBV6-2 or TRBV6-3 to TRBJ2-5; D is undetermined. CDR1 MNHEY and CDR2 SVGEGT come from the germline V gene. This CDR3 contains 15 residues. Trimming left V 4 bases short and J 5 bases short, with 17 bases between. CDR3 bases: TGTGCCAGCAGTTCCTTTTCAAGAGGCTTGGAGACCCAGTACTTC. Amino acid sequence: CASSSFSRGLETQYF.

This clonotype was seen at least ten times. CDR3 bases: TGTGCCAGCACGGGGGACAGGGGAGGAGGCTACACCTTC. Amino acid sequence: CASTGDRGGGYTF. The J gene is TRBJ1-2, the V gene TRBV2, with 10 bases identical to TRBD1. The CDR3 is 13 residues long. Germline CDR1 SNHLY, CDR2 FYNNEI. J lost 8 bases, V lost 7 bases, and 7 bases had no gene match.

There are a few counts of this clonotype. V usage is TRBV6-6 and J usage is TRBJ2-7; TRBD1 agrees at 8 bases. CDR1 and CDR2 (germline): MNHNY, SVGAGI (reference sequence). This CDR3 spans 16 amino acids. With V trimmed by 7 bases and J by 4 bases, 15 bases remained unmatched. The CDR3 loop reads CASTKKGTGGKYEQYF. The CDR3 DNA is TGTGCCAGCACTAAAAAAGGAACAGGGGGAAAGTACGAGCAGTACTTC.

This clonotype was counted many times. V and J are TRBV7-2 and TRBJ2-1, with 11 nucleotides matching TRBD2. V was clipped by 2 bases and J by 4 bases; unmatched bases: 10. Germline V lookup: CDR1 SGHTA, CDR2 FQGNSA. The CDR3 covers 18 residues. The CDR3 protein is CASSLLLAGGSPYNEQFF. In DNA form, the CDR3 reads TGTGCCAGCAGCTTATTGCTAGCGGGGGGATCCCCTTACAATGAGCAGTTCTTC.

A word on this clonotype: A much larger clone lies a single base off, so this may be a read error. J is TRBJ2-3 and V is TRBV5-4; possibly TRBD1 for D (5 bases). Germline CDR1 is SGHNT and CDR2 is YYREEE (reference sequence). Trimming cost V 4 bases and J 0 bases, with 15 bases left between them. CDR3 size: 16 residues. The CDR3 protein is CASSGATAPSTDTQYF. The CDR3 coding sequence is TGTGCCAGCAGCGGGGCGACAGCGCCCAGCACAGATACGCAGTATTTT.

This clonotype was found many times. The J gene is TRBJ1-6, the V gene TRBV6-6; D is ambiguous. Trimming pared 4 bases from V and 10 bases from J, leaving 11 bases between. Germline V gene data show CDR1 as MNHNY and CDR2 as SVGAGI (reference sequence). This CDR3 contains 13 residues. The CDR3 reads CASSSGSGSPLHF. The CDR3 DNA is TGTGCCAGCAGTTCTGGCAGCGGATCACCCCTCCACTTT.

With regard to this clonotype: Possible read error: a much larger clone is one base away. The conserved phenylalanine or tryptophan normally closing the CDR3 is absent here, so this likely arose from a read error. V usage is TRBV19 and J usage is TRBJ2-7, with TRBD1 matching over 7 bases. The germline V gene encodes CDR1 LNHDA and CDR2 SQIVND (reference sequence). V shed 4 bases, J shed 2 bases, and the junction held 11 bases outside the gene matches. The CDR3 has 16 amino acids. CDR3 nucleotides: TGTGCCAGTAGTACCATCGGACAGGCGGATACCTACGAGCAGTACTCC. It codes for CASSTIGQADTYEQYS.

A single count supports this clonotype. The chain employs TRBV2 and TRBJ1-4; 11 bases align to TRBD1. V lost 5 bases to trimming and J lost 2 bases; unmatched junction nucleotides: 7. Germline V CDR1 and CDR2: SNHLY, FYNNEI. This CDR3 region has 17 residues. CDR3 sequence reads: CASSPQDRGRTNEKLFF. The DNA of the CDR3 is TGTGCCAGCAGTCCGCAGGACAGGGGGCGTACTAATGAAAAACTGTTTTTT.